Below, 23 T cell receptor beta chains from the same sample are listed, as sequenced in a study of human T cells and chemical hapten exposure. Time point in this sample: patch test 2, 6 weeks after DPC sensitization. As to treatment: therapeutic diphenylcyclopropenone sensitization with weekly scalp DPC. TCRdb redid the calling of the RACE reads with MiXCR, one entry per CDR3 protein. The sample contains about 85,000 distinct CDR3 sequences, 11% of which appear only once. Material: whole blood, obtained in connection with sensitization to the hapten diphenylcyclopropenone (DPC). The receptors were gathered from a man between 18 and 29 years old with alopecia areata. Some clones in this sample may be carry-over from other donors' samples.

The chain employs TRBV19 and TRBJ1-6, with 9 positions matching TRBD1. The CDR3 runs to 14 residues. Germline V gives CDR1 LNHDA, CDR2 SQIVND (reference sequence). Unmatched junction bases numbered 3, after V lost 5 bases and J lost 7 bases. The CDR3 DNA sequence: TGTGCCAGTAGTGAGGACAGGGGAAATTCACCCCTCCACTTT. This encodes CASSEDRGNSPLHF.

This clonotype was counted at least ten times. In DNA form, the CDR3 reads TGTGCCAGCAGCTTACTAGCGGGGGGGAATGAGCAGTTCTTC. This codes for CASSLLAGGNEQFF. The chain has TRBV7-3 and TRBJ2-1; the match to TRBD2 covers 12 bases. Looked up from germline, CDR1 is SGHTA and CDR2 is FQGTGA. The CDR3 has 14 residues. Germline trimming cut 2 bases from V and 7 bases from J; bases unmatched to any gene: 0.

This chain joins TRBV4-3 and TRBJ2-6; tentative D call: TRBD2 (6 bases). This CDR3 spans 20 amino acids. Germline V gene sequence: CDR1 LGHNA, CDR2 YSLEER. Trimming shortened V by 1 base and J by 0 bases, and 19 bases separated the two germline ends. Written as DNA, the CDR3 is TGCGCCAGCAGCCAAGGGACCCCGAGGAGGAGGGGCTCTGGGGCCAACGTCCTGACTTTC. This encodes CASSQGTPRRRGSGANVLTF.

This clonotype was detected once. This chain connects TRBV20-1 to TRBJ1-1; 8 bases are a match to TRBD1. V dropped 5 bases and J dropped 11; count of bases not matched to a gene: 10. The CDR3 extends over 12 amino acids. Germline V gene lookup returns CDR1 DFQATT and CDR2 SNEGSKA (reference sequence). The CDR3 reads CSADRGLMAAFF. CDR3 bases: TGCAGTGCTGACAGGGGCCTGATGGCCGCTTTCTTT.

This sequence joins TRBV6-2 or TRBV6-3 and TRBJ2-5; D is undetermined. The germline V gene encodes CDR1 MNHEY and CDR2 SVGEGT. V was pared by 4 bases and J by 5 bases, with 11 bases between. The CDR3 extends over 13 amino acids. CDR3 sequence reads: CASSLVGSETQYF. The CDR3 nucleotides read TGTGCCAGCAGTTTAGTAGGGTCCGAGACCCAGTACTTC.

This clonotype was detected many times. The chain combines TRBV7-2 with TRBJ2-7; D not certain. CDR3 length: 13 amino acids. V was trimmed by 6 bases and J by 2 bases, leaving 11 bases between them. Germline V lookup: CDR1 SGHTA, CDR2 FQGNSA. As DNA, the CDR3 is TGTGCCAGCAGACCGCCCACAGCCTACGAGCAGTACTTC. Translating gives CASRPPTAYEQYF.

This clonotype has more than one count but fewer than ten. The chain links TRBV28 to TRBJ1-6; no firm D call. V gave up 3 bases and J gave up 8 bases, with 5 bases separating them. Germline V CDR1 and CDR2: MDHEN, SYDVKM. This CDR3 is 12 amino acids long. The CDR3 here is CASSLQDSPLHF. CDR3 coding DNA: TGTGCCAGCAGTTTGCAAGATTCACCCCTCCACTTT.

This clonotype has more than one count but fewer than ten. The CDR3 loop is CASSQVGSYEQYF. CDR3 nucleotide sequence: TGCGCCAGCAGCCAAGTAGGGTCCTACGAGCAGTACTTC. The chain employs TRBV4-1 and TRBJ2-7; D unresolved. This CDR3 spans 13 amino acids. Looked up from germline, CDR1 is MGHRA and CDR2 is YSYEKL. Trimming stripped 1 base from V and 1 base from J, with 5 bases between.

The V and J genes are TRBV5-1 and TRBJ2-1, with 8 bases identical to TRBD1. V shed 4 bases and J 4 bases; nucleotides not matched to a gene: 7. CDR1 SGHRS and CDR2 YFSETQ come from the germline V gene. This CDR3 comprises 15 residues. CDR3 DNA: TGCGCCAGCAGCCCCACAGGGGGTTCGTACAATGAGCAGTTCTTC. Translating gives CASSPTGGSYNEQFF.

This clonotype was seen at least ten times. This chain joins TRBV2 and TRBJ2-4; D is unclear. Deletions cut 7 bases from V and 0 bases from J, with 4 bases between. The CDR3 length is 12 residues. Germline V CDR1 and CDR2: SNHLY, FYNNEI. CDR3 loop: CASKLAKNIQYF. CDR3 DNA: TGTGCCAGCAAACTAGCCAAAAACATTCAGTACTTC.

To note about this clonotype: This could be a read error, since a much larger clone is one nucleotide away. The V and J genes are TRBV6-5 and TRBJ1-1, with a weak D call TRBD1 (6 bases). The V gene's germline CDR1 is MNHEY and CDR2 SVGAGI. This CDR3 contains 15 residues. The DNA for the CDR3 is TGTACCAGCAGGGGACGGTGGACTAGGGACACTGAAGCTTTCTTT. This sequence encodes CTSRGRWTRDTEAFF.

J is TRBJ2-7 and V is TRBV15, with no clear D. The CDR3 consists of 14 residues. Germline V gives CDR1 LNHNV, CDR2 YYDKDF (reference sequence). The V end was cut by 1 base, the J end by 1 base, with 8 bases between. Here the CDR3 reads CATSRVAGSYEQYF. CDR3 DNA sequence: TGTGCCACCAGCAGAGTTGCAGGTTCCTACGAGCAGTACTTC.

The CDR3 here is CASSPSINQPQHF. In DNA, the CDR3 is TGTGCCAGCAGTCCCTCTATCAATCAGCCCCAGCATTTT. This rearrangement joins TRBV6-2 or TRBV6-3 to TRBJ1-5; D unclear. From germline, CDR1 is MNHEY and CDR2 SVGEGT. The CDR3 contains 13 residues. The V gene lost 5 bases and the J gene lost 3 bases, with 8 bases spanning the gap.

The V and J genes are TRBV20-1 and TRBJ2-2, with a tentative D call TRBD2 (7 bases). This CDR3 has 15 residues. Trimming took 6 bases from V and 5 from J, leaving 19 bases between them. CDR1 is DFQATT, CDR2 SNEGSKA, per germline (reference sequence). CDR3 sequence reads: CSAPFGGRETGELFF. DNA for the CDR3: TGCAGTGCCCCGTTCGGGGGGCGGGAAACCGGGGAGCTGTTTTTT.

In its sample, this clonotype was seen a few times. This rearrangement joins TRBV7-6 to TRBJ2-5; TRBD2 might be the D (6 bases). Germline V gene lookup returns CDR1 SGHVS and CDR2 FNYEAQ. The CDR3 consists of 13 residues. V lost 5 bases to trimming and J lost 2 bases, with 9 bases between them. CDR3 sequence reads: CASSLGLQETQYF. The CDR3, as DNA: TGTGCCAGCAGCCTTGGACTACAAGAGACCCAGTACTTC.

There are a few counts of this clonotype. The rearrangement links TRBV9 to TRBJ2-5; D remains unclear. The CDR3 has 15 amino acids. The V gene's germline CDR1 is SGDLS and CDR2 YYNGEE. V lost 0 bases and J lost 0, with 9 bases in between. The CDR3 bases are TGTGCCAGCAGCGTAGGGACCGATTACCAAGAGACCCAGTACTTC. Translated: CASSVGTDYQETQYF.

This clonotype was recorded a few times. The CDR3 reads CSARRGDRVNSPLHF. The DNA for the CDR3 is TGCAGTGCTAGAAGAGGGGACAGGGTCAATTCACCCCTCCACTTT. The chain combines TRBV20-1 with TRBJ1-6; 9 nucleotides agree with TRBD1. After removal of 2 bases from V and 7 bases from J, the junction contained 6 bases not matched to a gene. Germline V gene lookup returns CDR1 DFQATT and CDR2 SNEGSKA (reference sequence). The CDR3 extends over 15 amino acids.

This clonotype occurred a few times. The J gene is TRBJ2-1, the V gene TRBV4-2; TRBD2 agrees at 14 bases. This CDR3 region has 17 residues. CDR1 and CDR2 from the germline V gene are LGHNA and YNFKEQ. V was pared by 4 bases and J by 3 bases, with 5 bases of the junction left unmatched. The CDR3 region is CASSRSTSGGVYNEQFF. CDR3 sequence (DNA): TGTGCCAGCAGCCGCTCGACTAGCGGGGGGGTCTACAATGAGCAGTTCTTC.

This clonotype was detected only a few times. CDR3 coding DNA: TGCAGTGCTCGCCCCTTAGGGAACACTGAAGCTTTCTTT. The encoded protein is CSARPLGNTEAFF. V is TRBV20-1 and J is TRBJ1-1; D remains unclear. The germline V and J ends were trimmed by 5 bases and 1 base, with 11 bases remaining between them. In germline, CDR1 is DFQATT, CDR2 SNEGSKA (reference sequence). The CDR3 covers 13 residues.

The gene calls are TRBV19 and TRBJ2-1; D remains ambiguous. Germline V gene lookup returns CDR1 LNHDA and CDR2 SQIVND (reference sequence). V gave up 0 bases and J gave up 0 bases, with 9 bases separating them. This CDR3 has 16 amino acids. The CDR3 region is CASSIDLGSSYNEQFF. DNA of the CDR3: TGTGCCAGTAGTATAGATCTAGGTAGCTCCTACAATGAGCAGTTCTTC.

This clonotype was observed a handful of times. The chain uses TRBV6-6 and TRBJ1-1; 7 nucleotides match TRBD1. The CDR3 consists of 14 residues. Germline V gives CDR1 MNHNY, CDR2 SVGAGI (reference sequence). J lost 3 bases, V lost 2 bases, and 3 bases had no gene match. The CDR3: CASSYGDRDTEAFF. For the CDR3, the DNA is TGTGCCAGCAGTTACGGCGACAGGGACACTGAAGCTTTCTTT.

The V and J genes are TRBV7-6 and TRBJ2-3, with 7 bases lining up with TRBD1. V dropped 1 base and J dropped 3; count of bases not matched to a gene: 13. Germline V gene sequence: CDR1 SGHVS, CDR2 FNYEAQ. The CDR3 is made up of 18 amino acids. DNA for the CDR3: TGTGCCAGCAGCTTAGACAGGGGCCTGGGCCCCCGTACAGATACGCAGTATTTT. Amino acid sequence: CASSLDRGLGPRTDTQYF.

This clonotype was picked up many times. V gene TRBV9 combines with J gene TRBJ1-1; TRBD1 might be the D (6 bases). Trimming stripped 0 bases from V and 6 bases from J, with 9 bases between. CDR3 length: 13 amino acids. Germline CDR1 and CDR2: SGDLS and YYNGEE. For the CDR3, the DNA is TGTGCCAGCAGCGTAGCGGGGGGCTCTGAAGCTTTCTTT. This encodes CASSVAGGSEAFF. Combining the CDR3 with reference TRBV9 and TRBJ1-1 gives the whole variable domain DSGVTQTPKHLITATGQRVTLRCSPRSGDLSVYWYQQSLDQGLQFLIQYYNGEERAKGNILERFSAQQFPDLHSELNLSSLELGDSALYFCASSVAGGSEAFFGQGTRLTVV.